Following are 6 T cell receptor beta chains from one sample sequenced in a study of blood T cells in healthy people across ages. Next came a second PCR, run for about 6 to 12 cycles, which used a sample-barcoded 5' primer along with a J-beta primer mix. TCRdb reprocessed the 5' RACE reads via MiXCR and lists one record per CDR3 protein. The sample has about 1,500,000 distinct CDR3 sequences, about 28% seen once. The material sequenced was blood. These receptors came from a woman between 25 and 40 years old in good health.

A word on this clonotype: The conserved final phenylalanine or tryptophan is absent from the CDR3, which likely points to a read error. V gene TRBV12-3 or TRBV12-4 combines with J gene TRBJ2-7; TRBD2 is a possible D gene (5 bases). This CDR3 region has 16 residues. Trimming cost V 3 bases and J 4 bases, with 19 bases left between them. The CDR3 nucleotides read TGTGCCAGCAGTTTGCATTTAGCGACCCGAGAATACGAGCAGTACTCC. This translates into CASSLHLATREYEQYS.

On this clonotype itself: A junction end diverges from the germline sequence, so it may reflect a read error. The V call is TRBV20-1, the J call TRBJ2-1; 12 nucleotides agree with TRBD2. Per the germline V gene, CDR1 is DFQATT and CDR2 is SNEGSKA (reference sequence). The CDR3 length is 14 residues. The CDR3 sequence is CSAPSGGGAWEQVF. CDR3 DNA sequence: TGCAGTGCCCCTAGCGGGGGGGGTGCGTGGGAGCAGGTCTTC.

This clonotype was detected a few times. The chain uses TRBV3-1 and TRBJ2-3; possible D gene TRBD2, 6 bases. CDR3 length: 15 amino acids. V gave up 1 base and J gave up 4 bases, with 12 bases separating them. The germline CDR1 and CDR2 sequences are LGHDT and YNNKEL (reference sequence). The CDR3 region is CASSQGDFSADTQYF. In DNA, the CDR3 is TGTGCCAGCAGCCAAGGGGACTTTTCAGCAGATACGCAGTATTTT.

This clonotype has ten or more counts. The J gene is TRBJ2-7, the V gene TRBV9, with D tentatively TRBD1 or TRBD2 (5 bases each). The CDR3 has 12 residues. Germline V CDR1 and CDR2: SGDLS, YYNGEE. Between the trimmed V and J ends, which lost 7 bases and 5 bases, there was a span of 13 bases. CDR3 bases: TGTGCCAGCGGGGGTAGCCGTCACGAGCAGTACTTC. Translating gives CASGGSRHEQYF.

This clonotype was detected a few times. This chain links TRBV4-1 with TRBJ2-7; TRBD2 aligns across 11 bases. CDR1 and CDR2 (germline): MGHRA, YSYEKL. V lost 2 bases, J lost 5 bases, and 5 bases stayed unmatched. The CDR3 contains 15 residues. The CDR3, as DNA: TGCGCCAGCAGCCAAATAGCGGGGGGGGTCCACGAGCAGTACTTC. It is translated as CASSQIAGGVHEQYF.

The rearrangement links TRBV20-1 to TRBJ2-1; 8 positions match TRBD2. J was trimmed by 4 bases and V by 2 bases; bases with no gene match: 7. The germline V gene encodes CDR1 DFQATT and CDR2 SNEGSKA (reference sequence). The length of the CDR3 is 15 residues. The CDR3 DNA is TGCAGTGCTAGAACGGGAGGGCCGAGGTACAATGAGCAGTTCTTC. It yields the protein CSARTGGPRYNEQFF.